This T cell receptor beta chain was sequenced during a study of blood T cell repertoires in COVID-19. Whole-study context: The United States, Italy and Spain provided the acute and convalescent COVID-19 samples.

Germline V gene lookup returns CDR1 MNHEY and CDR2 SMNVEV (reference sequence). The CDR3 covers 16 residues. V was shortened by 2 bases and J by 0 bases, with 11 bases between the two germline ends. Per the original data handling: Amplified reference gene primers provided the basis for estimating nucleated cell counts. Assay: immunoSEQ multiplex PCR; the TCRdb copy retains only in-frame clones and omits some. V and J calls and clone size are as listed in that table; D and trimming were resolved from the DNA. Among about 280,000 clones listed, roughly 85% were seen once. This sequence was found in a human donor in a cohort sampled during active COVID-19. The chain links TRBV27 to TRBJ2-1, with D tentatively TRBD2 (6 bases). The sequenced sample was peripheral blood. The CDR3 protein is CASSLGTFSSYNEQFF. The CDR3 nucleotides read TGTGCCAGCAGTTTAGGGACTTTTAGCTCCTACAATGAGCAGTTCTTC.